These 18 T cell receptor beta chains were sequenced from one sample in a study of cytomegalovirus exposure and HLA in healthy donors. With 60 Vbeta and 13 Jbeta primers, the PCR was carried out. The repertoire was sequenced with immunoSEQ multiplex PCR; TCRdb's copy has only in-frame clones and lacks some. The sample records some 200,000 clones, more than 80% being singletons. The sample taken for sequencing was PBMCs. These TCRs come from a woman aged 45-65 years in good health and CMV-seropositive.

The chain recombines TRBV7-9 with TRBJ1-4; 8 bases align to TRBD1. V shed 11 bases and J 5 bases; nucleotides not matched to a gene: 4. This CDR3 spans 12 amino acids. Germline loops: CDR1 SEHNR, CDR2 FQNEAQ (reference sequence). The CDR3 protein is CAGTGGNEKLFF. CDR3 nucleotides: TGTGCCGGCACAGGGGGAAATGAAAAACTGTTTTTT.

As DNA, the CDR3 is TGCGCCAGCAGCGTGACTAGCCGGTCGAGCTCCTACAATGAGCAGTTCTTC. Translation: CASSVTSRSSSYNEQFF. The chain uses TRBV5-1 and TRBJ2-1; 7 positions agree with TRBD2. V shed 4 bases, J shed 0 bases, and the junction held 10 bases outside the gene matches. This CDR3 has 17 residues. Germline lookup yields CDR1 SGHRS and CDR2 YFSETQ.

The CDR3 sequence: CASSPSLAGGQETQYF. DNA for the CDR3: TGTGCCAGCAGCCCTAGTCTAGCGGGGGGACAAGAGACCCAGTACTTC. V and J are TRBV11-2 and TRBJ2-5; 11 nucleotides agree with TRBD2. J lost 2 bases, V lost 5 bases, and 7 bases had no gene match. The CDR3 has 16 residues. Germline CDR1 reads SGHAT; CDR2 reads FQNNGV.

The chain recombines TRBV7-9 with TRBJ2-5, with TRBD1 matching over 9 bases. This CDR3 region has 14 residues. The V segment lost 5 bases and the J segment 3 bases; nucleotides outside the gene matches: 4. In germline, CDR1 is SEHNR, CDR2 FQNEAQ (reference sequence). DNA of the CDR3: TGTGCCAGCAGCGGCCGGGACAGGGAAGAGACCCAGTACTTC. Amino acids: CASSGRDREETQYF.

The chain has TRBV19 and TRBJ2-5; D gene uncertain. The CDR3 has 13 amino acids. Between the trimmed V and J ends, which lost 3 bases and 2 bases, there was a span of 7 bases. Germline V CDR1 and CDR2: LNHDA, SQIVND (reference sequence). CDR3 in amino acids: CASSIVEQETQYF. CDR3 DNA: TGTGCCAGTAGTATCGTGGAGCAAGAGACCCAGTACTTC.

V and J are TRBV6-1 and TRBJ2-2, with TRBD2 matching over 11 bases. V shed 4 bases, J shed 1 base, and the junction held 2 bases outside the gene matches. This CDR3 comprises 16 residues. Per the germline V gene, CDR1 is MNHNS and CDR2 is SASEGT. CDR3 bases: TGTGCCAGCAGTGGACTAGCGGGGAGGAACACCGGGGAGCTGTTTTTT. Its protein is CASSGLAGRNTGELFF.

CDR3 DNA: TGTGCCAGCAGCTCCCGGACCGGGGGGCGGACTGAAGCTTTCTTT. Translated, it gives CASSSRTGGRTEAFF. The genes are TRBV7-9 and TRBJ1-1, with a weak D call TRBD1 (6 bases). This CDR3 region has 15 residues. The V and J ends lost 4 bases and 5 bases respectively, with 17 bases between them. CDR1 SEHNR and CDR2 FQNEAQ come from the germline V gene (reference sequence).

This sequence joins TRBV6-6 and TRBJ2-2, with a tentative D call TRBD2 (6 bases). This CDR3 has 14 residues. Deletions cut 6 bases from V and 6 bases from J, with 14 bases between. The V gene's germline CDR1 is MNHNY and CDR2 SVGAGI (reference sequence). CDR3 sequence reads: CASSSTTRSGELFF. CDR3 nucleotide sequence: TGTGCCAGCAGCTCAACGACTAGGTCCGGGGAGCTGTTTTTT.

The V gene is TRBV9, the J gene TRBJ1-2, with 9 positions matching TRBD1. From germline, CDR1 is SGDLS and CDR2 YYNGEE. The trim removed 4 bases at V and 6 bases at J, leaving 4 bases unmatched. There are 13 residues in the CDR3. Here the CDR3 reads CASSSRQGDGYTF. CDR3 in DNA: TGTGCCAGCAGCTCCCGACAGGGGGATGGCTACACCTTC.

The chain employs TRBV2 and TRBJ2-7; TRBD1 matches 7 bases. Germline V gene lookup returns CDR1 SNHLY and CDR2 FYNNEI. This CDR3 has 13 amino acids. V lost 8 bases and J lost 0; bases outside the gene matches: 4. CDR3 region: CASRTGFSYEQYF. In DNA form, the CDR3 reads TGTGCCAGCCGGACAGGCTTCTCCTACGAGCAGTACTTC.

About this clone itself: The same CDR3 is also encoded by other DNA sequences in this sample. This chain uses TRBV19 with TRBJ1-1, with 7 bases identical to TRBD1. This CDR3 region has 17 residues. The germline V gene has CDR1 LNHDA and CDR2 SQIVND (reference sequence). Unmatched junction bases numbered 13, after V lost 1 base and J lost 5 bases. This CDR3 is CASSIGTGALSYTEAFF. In DNA, the CDR3 is TGTGCCAGTAGTATAGGAACAGGGGCATTATCTTATACTGAAGCTTTCTTT.

This chain's CDR3 is CAWSAGTGGVGYTF. In nucleotides, the CDR3 is TGTGCCTGGAGCGCGGGGACAGGGGGCGTTGGCTACACCTTC. The J gene is TRBJ1-2, the V gene TRBV30; 12 bases are shared with TRBD1. CDR3 length: 14 amino acids. The V gene end was trimmed by 3 bases and the J gene end by 7 bases; junction bases not matched to a gene: 6. Germline CDR1 reads GTSNPN; CDR2 reads SVGIG (reference sequence).

The V and J genes are TRBV5-4 and TRBJ1-2, with a weak D call TRBD1 (6 bases). V was pared by 4 bases and J by 3 bases, with 13 bases between. Germline lookup yields CDR1 SGHNT and CDR2 YYREEE (reference sequence). This CDR3 spans 14 amino acids. CDR3: CASSPGQTYYGYTF. The DNA of the CDR3 is TGTGCCAGCAGCCCAGGACAGACATACTATGGCTACACCTTC. The variable domain in full, with the rest retrieved from reference TRBV5-4 and TRBJ1-2, is ETGVTQSPTHLIKTRGQQVTLRCSSQSGHNTVSWYQQALGQGPQFIFQYYREEENGRGNFPPRFSGLQFPNYSSELNVNALELDDSALYLCASSPGQTYYGYTFGSGTRLTVV.

CDR3 sequence: CASSPRGSGVAIGELFF. The CDR3 region has the DNA TGTGCCAGCAGCCCCCGGGGTAGCGGGGTCGCGATCGGGGAGCTGTTTTTT. This chain uses TRBV7-2 with TRBJ2-2, with 8 bases aligning to TRBD2. CDR1 and CDR2 (germline): SGHTA, FQGNSA. Losses at the gene ends were 5 bases for V and 7 bases for J; bases not matched to a gene: 15. The CDR3 is made up of 17 amino acids.

The V call is TRBV18, the J call TRBJ2-7; perhaps TRBD2 as D (6 bases). The CDR3 is 13 residues long. CDR1 and CDR2 (germline): KGHSH, LQKENI. Trimming stripped 7 bases from V and 7 bases from J, with 17 bases between. Here the CDR3 reads CASLDGGRGEQYF. The CDR3 DNA reads TGTGCCAGCTTGGACGGGGGACGTGGTGAGCAGTACTTC.

This chain joins TRBV10-2 and TRBJ2-2; perhaps TRBD2 as D (6 bases). From germline, CDR1 is WSHSY and CDR2 SAAADI. The CDR3 is 13 residues long. V was pared by 5 bases and J by 3 bases, with 7 bases between. Here the CDR3 DNA reads TGCGCCAGCAGTCGGAGGGACACCGGGGAGCTGTTTTTT. Its protein product is CASSRRDTGELFF.

CDR3 bases: TGTGCCAGCAGTTACTCTACGGGGGGGGAGCAGTACTTC. It codes for CASSYSTGGEQYF. The chain has TRBV6-5 and TRBJ2-7; TRBD2 agrees at 8 bases. After removal of 0 bases from V and 7 bases from J, the junction contained 2 bases not matched to a gene. The CDR3 spans 13 residues. The germline gives CDR1 MNHEY, CDR2 SVGAGI.

J is TRBJ1-5 and V is TRBV19; TRBD1 is a possible D gene (6 bases). CDR3 length: 16 amino acids. Germline CDR1 LNHDA, CDR2 SQIVND (reference sequence). Trimming pared 5 bases from V and 3 bases from J, leaving 17 bases between. CDR3 region: CASSQVTGTNNQPQHF. The CDR3 DNA reads TGTGCCAGTAGTCAAGTGACAGGAACTAACAATCAGCCCCAGCATTTT.